The present entry profiles one T cell receptor (beta chain) with its context. This specimen comes from a study of blood T cell repertoires in COVID-19. The wider study: In each case, the material was cDNA or gDNA derived from T cells, B-cell-depleted T cells, or PBMCs.

V shed 2 bases and J shed 1 base, with 9 bases lying between them. CDR1 is SGHTA and CDR2 is FQGNSA in the germline V gene. The CDR3 consists of 14 residues. The data were produced by immunoSEQ multiplex PCR, yet TCRdb's version contains in-frame clones alone and is incomplete. This table holds about 220,000 clones, around 81% found once. The V gene is TRBV7-2, the J gene TRBJ2-7; perhaps TRBD1 as D (5 bases). The sample comprised peripheral blood. This clonotype was sampled from a human donor in a cohort sampled during active COVID-19. DNA of the CDR3: TGTGCCAGCAGCTTATCGAGACAGTCCTACGAGCAGTACTTC. This sequence encodes CASSLSRQSYEQYF. The variable domain in full, completed from reference TRBV7-2 and TRBJ2-7, reads GAGVSQSPSNKVTEKGKDVELRCDPISGHTALYWYRQSLGQGLEFLIYFQGNSAPDKSGLPSDRFSAERTGGSVSTLTIQRTQQEDSAVYLCASSLSRQSYEQYFGPGTRLTVT.